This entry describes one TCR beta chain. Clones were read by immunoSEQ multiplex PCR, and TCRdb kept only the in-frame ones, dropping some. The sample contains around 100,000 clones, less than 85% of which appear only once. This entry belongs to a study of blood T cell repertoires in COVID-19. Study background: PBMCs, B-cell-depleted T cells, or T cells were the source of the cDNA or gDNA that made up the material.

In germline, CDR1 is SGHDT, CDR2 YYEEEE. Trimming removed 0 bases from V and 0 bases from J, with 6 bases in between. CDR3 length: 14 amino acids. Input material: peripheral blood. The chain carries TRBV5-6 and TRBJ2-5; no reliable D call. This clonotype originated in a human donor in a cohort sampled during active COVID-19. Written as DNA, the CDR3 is TGTGCCAGCAGCTTGGTCGGAGACCAAGAGACCCAGTACTTC. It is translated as CASSLVGDQETQYF.